These 3 T cell receptor beta chains came from one sample sequenced in a study of T-cell reconstitution after alpha-beta-depleted transplantation in children. This sample's TCRbeta library carried unique molecular identifier barcodes. TCRdb itself ran the PCR reads through MiXCR, one entry per CDR3 protein. The sample lists about 640,000 distinct CDR3 sequences, roughly 17% occurring once. The sequenced sample was PBMCs from the stem cell graft donor, obtained from the stem cell graft. The receptors were gathered from a human donor who donated a stem cell graft to a child with acute myeloid leukemia.

Remarks on this clonotype: A junction boundary mismatches the germline segment, possibly from a read error. The chain combines TRBV29-1 with TRBJ1-1, with TRBD1 matching 10 bases. CDR3 length equals 13 residues. CDR1 and CDR2 (germline): SQVTM, ANQGSEA. CDR3 region: CSAGTGANTEAIF. CDR3 sequence (DNA): TGCAGCGCTGGGACAGGGGCGAACACTGAAGCTATCTTT.

The chain carries TRBV14 and TRBJ1-2; maybe TRBD1 (6 bases). This CDR3 region has 13 residues. V was clipped by 2 bases and J by 4 bases, with 8 bases between them. Germline CDR1 SGHDN, CDR2 FVKESK. Here the CDR3 reads CASSQQGTYGYTF. DNA of the CDR3: TGTGCCAGCAGCCAACAGGGGACCTATGGCTACACCTTC. The variable domain in full, completed from reference TRBV14 and TRBJ1-2, reads EAGVTQFPSHSVIEKGQTVTLRCDPISGHDNLYWYRRVMGKEIKFLLHFVKESKQDESGMPNNRFLAERTGGTYSTLKVQPAELEDSGVYFCASSQQGTYGYTFGSGTRLTVV.

The genes are TRBV12-3 or TRBV12-4 and TRBJ1-1; D might be TRBD1 (5 bases). The V gene lost 6 bases and the J gene lost 2 bases, with 16 bases spanning the gap. The CDR3 totals 15 residues. DNA for the CDR3: TGTGCCAGCAGGCCGGAGAGGGGCGAAAACACTGAAGCTTTCTTT. Protein sequence: CASRPERGENTEAFF.